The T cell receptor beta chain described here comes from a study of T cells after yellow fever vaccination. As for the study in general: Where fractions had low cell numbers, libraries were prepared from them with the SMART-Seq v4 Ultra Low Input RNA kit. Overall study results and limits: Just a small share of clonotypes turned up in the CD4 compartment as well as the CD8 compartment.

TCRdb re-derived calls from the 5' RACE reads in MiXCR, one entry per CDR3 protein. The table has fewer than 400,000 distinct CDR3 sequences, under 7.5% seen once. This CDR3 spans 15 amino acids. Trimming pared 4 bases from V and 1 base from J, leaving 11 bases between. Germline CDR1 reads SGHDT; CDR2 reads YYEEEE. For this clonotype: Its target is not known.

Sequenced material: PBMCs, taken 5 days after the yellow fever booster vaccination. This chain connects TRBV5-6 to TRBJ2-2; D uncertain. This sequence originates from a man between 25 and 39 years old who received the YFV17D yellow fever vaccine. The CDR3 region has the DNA TGTGCCAGCAGCCGCGACTTTTTGAACACCGGGGAGCTGTTTTTT. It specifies CASSRDFLNTGELFF.